Detailed here is one T cell receptor (beta chain). Its specificity is unknown. Clones were read by immunoSEQ multiplex PCR, and TCRdb kept only the in-frame ones, dropping some. Here the sample spans approximately 70,000 clones, 85% to 90% being singletons. The entry originates in a study of T cell responses to AZD1222 COVID-19 vaccine. Study conclusions and caveats: Unmutated variant regions are reportedly the target of nearly half of TCRs that are spike-specific. Repertoire collection took place solely once the T cell response had peaked. Among those given AZD1222, only six were seropositive at baseline. There were vaccine-associated CD4 TCRs across spike, dominant at 160-218 and 743-854.

CDR3 length: 14 residues. With 3 bases removed from V and 0 bases from J, the gap between germline ends came to 8 bases. The germline CDR1 and CDR2 sequences are KGHSH and LQKENI. The clonotype comes from an adult who received the MenACWY meningococcal vaccine as a control. J is TRBJ1-1 and V is TRBV18, with D maybe TRBD1 (5 bases). Source: peripheral blood, taken 28 days after the second dose of the MenACWY control vaccine. This CDR3 reads CASSPRDLNTEAFF. In DNA, the CDR3 is TGTGCCAGCTCACCTCGGGACTTGAACACTGAAGCTTTCTTT.